This section outlines one TCR beta chain sequence together with its context. These data originate in a study of blood T cell repertoires in COVID-19. At the level of the study: Some COVID-19 samples were acute and others convalescent; all came from the United States, Italy and Spain. PBMCs, B-cell-depleted T cells, or T cells provided the cDNA or gDNA that made up the material.

This CDR3 has 14 residues. Germline V lookup: CDR1 SQVTM, CDR2 ANQGSEA. The ends lost 6 bases at V and 5 bases at J; junction bases unmatched: 10. In the authors' workflow: The assay estimated nucleated cells by amplifying reference gene primers. The method was immunoSEQ multiplex PCR; TCRdb's version includes in-frame clones alone and lacks a portion of them. V and J calls and clone size come straight from that table; D and trimming were deduced from the DNA. The sample lists about 240,000 clones, about 83% occurring once. The clonotype comes from a man aged 80 or over with acute or convalescent COVID-19. Sequenced input: peripheral blood. V is TRBV29-1 and J is TRBJ2-1; 7 bases match TRBD1. The CDR3, as DNA: TGCAGCGTCCTCCGACAGGGTCTAAACAATGAGCAGTTCTTC. Translation gives CSVLRQGLNNEQFF.